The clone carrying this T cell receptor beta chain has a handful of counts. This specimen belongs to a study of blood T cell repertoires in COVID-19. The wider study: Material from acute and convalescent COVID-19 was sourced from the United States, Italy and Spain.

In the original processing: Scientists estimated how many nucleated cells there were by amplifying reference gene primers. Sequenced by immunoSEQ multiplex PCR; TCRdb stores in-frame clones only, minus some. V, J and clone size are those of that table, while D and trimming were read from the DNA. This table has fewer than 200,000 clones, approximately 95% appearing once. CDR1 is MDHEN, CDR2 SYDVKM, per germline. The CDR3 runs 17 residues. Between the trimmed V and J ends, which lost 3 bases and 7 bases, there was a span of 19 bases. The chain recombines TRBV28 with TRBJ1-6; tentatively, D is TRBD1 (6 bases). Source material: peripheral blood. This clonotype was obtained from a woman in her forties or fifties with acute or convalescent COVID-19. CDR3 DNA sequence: TGTGCCAGCAGTTTCCCACAGGGAACCAGCCTAAATTCACCCCTCCACTTT. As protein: CASSFPQGTSLNSPLHF.